Presented here are 14 T cell receptor beta chains from one specimen sequenced in a study of blood T cells in healthy people across ages. PCR was performed a second time for about 6 to 12 cycles using a sample-barcoded 5' primer and a J-beta primer mix. One entry per CDR3 protein, called by TCRdb with MiXCR from the 5' RACE reads. The sample lists some 860,000 distinct CDR3 sequences, approximately 60% occurring once. The sequenced sample consisted of blood. The receptor source for this set is a man aged 40-49 years in good health.

In regard to this clonotype: One base away lies a much larger clone, so this may be a sequencing read error. The genes are TRBV20-1 and TRBJ1-1; a possible D gene is TRBD1 (5 bases). The CDR3 has 17 amino acids. V dropped 1 base and J dropped 4 bases, with 22 bases sitting between them. Germline V gene data show CDR1 as DFQATT and CDR2 as SNEGSKA (reference sequence). This CDR3 reads CSARGGRWVGLSTEAFF. In DNA form, the CDR3 reads TGCAGTGCTAGAGGGGGCCGGTGGGTTGGGTTGAGCACTGAAGCTTTCTTT.

The V call is TRBV27, the J call TRBJ2-7; 8 bases match TRBD2. Germline lookup yields CDR1 MNHEY and CDR2 SMNVEV (reference sequence). CDR3 length equals 14 residues. Trimming removed 7 bases from V and 6 bases from J; junction bases left unmatched: 11. In nucleotides, the CDR3 is TGTGCCAGCATCCGGGGGGGGGGTCGAGGCGAGCAGTACTTC. Its protein product is CASIRGGGRGEQYF.

This clonotype was counted only a few times. The V and J genes are TRBV6-2 or TRBV6-3 and TRBJ1-2, with no clear D. The CDR3 spans 16 residues. Trimming pared 2 bases from V and 7 bases from J, leaving 20 bases between. The germline V gene encodes CDR1 MNHEY and CDR2 SVGEGT. The CDR3, as DNA: TGTGCCAGCAGTTACCCCCAGCGGCGCCAAATTAGTGGCTACACCTTC. Amino acid sequence: CASSYPQRRQISGYTF.

The V call is TRBV7-2, the J call TRBJ2-3; D not certain. The CDR3 is 13 residues long. Trimming took 9 bases from V and 1 from J, leaving 11 bases between them. Germline CDR1 reads SGHTA; CDR2 reads FQGNSA. CDR3 residues: CASTNGGTDTQYF. Here the CDR3 DNA reads TGTGCCAGTACAAATGGGGGCACAGATACGCAGTATTTT. Supplemented by reference TRBV7-2 and TRBJ2-3, the full variable domain reads GAGVSQSPSNKVTEKGKDVELRCDPISGHTALYWYRQSLGQGLEFLIYFQGNSAPDKSGLPSDRFSAERTGGSVSTLTIQRTQQEDSAVYLCASTNGGTDTQYFGPGTRLTVL.

This clonotype turned up a few times. This chain uses TRBV29-1 with TRBJ2-1; 8 nucleotides agree with TRBD1. Germline V CDR1 and CDR2: SQVTM, ANQGSEA. This CDR3 region has 14 residues. With 7 bases clipped from V and 0 bases from J, the junction kept 5 bases outside the gene matches. The CDR3: CSAWTGTSYNEQFF. DNA of the CDR3: TGCAGCGCTTGGACAGGGACCTCCTACAATGAGCAGTTCTTC.

Concerning this clonotype: Since a much larger clone is just one base distant, this may be a read error. The chain is built from TRBV5-1 and TRBJ2-3; maybe TRBD2 (6 bases). The CDR3 has 15 amino acids. The V gene's germline CDR1 is SGHRS and CDR2 YFSETQ. V lost 4 bases and J lost 4, with 16 bases in between. The CDR3 spells CASSQQGGSADTQYF. CDR3 coding DNA: TGCGCCAGCAGCCAGCAGGGAGGCTCGGCAGATACGCAGTATTTT.

CDR3 sequence: CASSQDSNFYNGGLGEQYF. The CDR3 region has the DNA TGTGCCAGCAGCCAAGACTCCAATTTTTATAACGGGGGCCTCGGCGAGCAGTACTTC. The genes are TRBV3-1 and TRBJ2-7, with D possibly called TRBD1 or TRBD2 (6 bases each). Germline V CDR1 and CDR2: LGHDT, YNNKEL (reference sequence). Trimming cost V 0 bases and J 6 bases, with 27 bases left between them. The CDR3 totals 19 residues.

This clonotype was counted between two and nine times. The chain combines TRBV9 with TRBJ1-4, with D possibly matching TRBD1 (5 bases). The germline V gene has CDR1 SGDLS and CDR2 YYNGEE. V was pared by 0 bases and J by 1 base, with 10 bases between. The CDR3 length is 16 residues. CDR3 sequence: CASSVAQQGTNEKLFF. The CDR3 nucleotides are TGTGCCAGCAGCGTAGCTCAGCAGGGAACTAATGAAAAACTGTTTTTT.

The chain has TRBV14 and TRBJ2-7; D remains unclear. The better agreement between TRBJ2-5 and the DNA end casts doubt on the J call. This CDR3 region has 14 residues. The germline V gene has CDR1 SGHDN and CDR2 FVKESK. The CDR3 DNA is TGTGCCAGCAGCCAAGAGAGGCTATCGGGGACCCAGTACTTC. Amino acid sequence: CASSQERLSGTQYF.

This chain links TRBV7-8 with TRBJ1-6; D perhaps matches TRBD1 (5 bases). The CDR3 extends over 14 amino acids. The V end lost 0 bases, the J end lost 10 bases, and 10 bases lay between the germline ends. The germline CDR1 and CDR2 sequences are SGHVS and FQNEAQ. DNA for the CDR3: TGTGCCAGCAGCTTAGCATTGGGACCATCACCCCTCCACTTT. Encoded protein: CASSLALGPSPLHF.

V gene TRBV12-3 or TRBV12-4 combines with J gene TRBJ2-3; maybe TRBD1 (5 bases). The V and J ends lost 6 bases and 2 bases respectively, with 18 bases between them. The CDR3 covers 16 residues. The chain's CDR3 is CASRPPRQRLTDTQYF. The DNA for the CDR3 is TGTGCCAGCAGACCGCCCCGACAGAGACTCACAGATACGCAGTATTTT.

This clonotype appeared a single time. The gene calls are TRBV20-1 and TRBJ1-6; 9 nucleotides align to TRBD1. The germline gives CDR1 DFQATT, CDR2 SNEGSKA (reference sequence). V trimming: 4 bases; J trimming: 8 bases; junction bases outside the gene matches: 6. The CDR3 length is 14 residues. CDR3 sequence (DNA): TGCAGTGCTACCCGGACAGGGGTTGATTCACCCCTCCACTTT. Residues: CSATRTGVDSPLHF.

The genes are TRBV4-2 and TRBJ2-1; D gene unclear. This CDR3 region has 16 residues. Between the trimmed V and J ends, which lost 4 bases and 5 bases, there was a span of 18 bases. Germline lookup yields CDR1 LGHNA and CDR2 YNFKEQ. The CDR3, as DNA: TGTGCCAGCAGCCCCCGGTCTACCCGATCTAACAATGAGCAGTTCTTC. It encodes CASSPRSTRSNNEQFF.

Remarks on this clonotype: One end of the junction does not line up with germline, which may come from a read error. The genes are TRBV10-3 and TRBJ2-1; 14 bases fit TRBD2. The CDR3 runs 16 residues. Looked up from germline, CDR1 is ENHRY and CDR2 is SYGVKD. Here the CDR3 reads CAIGTSGSGSCNEQFF. The CDR3 DNA follows: TGTGCCATCGGGACTAGCGGGAGTGGTTCCTGCAATGAGCAGTTCTTC.